These T cell receptor beta chains were read from a single sample in a study of blood T cell repertoires in COVID-19. This table comes from immunoSEQ multiplex PCR, and its TCRdb copy is limited to in-frame clones, with some not included. The sample has about 300,000 clones; about 87% are singletons. What was sequenced was peripheral blood. These TCRs come from a woman between 50 and 59 years old with COVID-19, enrolled during active disease. CDR3s include the opening cysteine and the closing phenylalanine or tryptophan. The D gene is left open where the match is weak. Size tells how often a clone was seen (once, few, many) or the class of an expanded clone, and some rows leave it out.

V	size	J	D	CDR3	DNA
TRBV19	few	TRBJ1-5	.	CASSIKRSNQPQHF	TGTGCCAGTAGTATCAAACGGAGCAATCAGCCCCAGCATTTT
TRBV28	.	TRBJ2-1	.	CASSPRQYNEQFF	TGTGCCAGCAGTCCCCGACAGTACAATGAGCAGTTCTTC
TRBV11-1	.	TRBJ2-4	.	CASSLLAGGNIQYF	TGTGCCAGCAGCTTACTAGCCGGGGGAAACATTCAGTACTTC
TRBV25-1	.	TRBJ1-6	.	CASSENEASSYNSPLHF	TGTGCCAGCAGTGAAAATGAGGCGAGCTCCTATAATTCACCCCTCCACTTT
TRBV30	.	TRBJ2-1	TRBD2	CAWSSGLAYNEQFF	TGTGCCTGGAGTAGTGGACTAGCTTACAATGAGCAGTTCTTC
TRBV10-1	once	TRBJ1-2	.	CASSEGPEYSTYGYTF	TGCGCCAGCAGTGAGGGGCCAGAATATTCGACCTATGGCTACACCTTC
TRBV11-2	.	TRBJ2-3	TRBD2	CASSRRAGGADTQYF	TGTGCCAGCAGCCGGAGAGCGGGGGGAGCAGATACGCAGTATTTT
TRBV6-2/TRBV6-3	once	TRBJ1-1	.	CASSYWQMNTEAFF	TGTGCCAGCAGTTACTGGCAGATGAACACTGAAGCTTTCTTT
TRBV5-8	.	TRBJ2-1	.	CASSLSLLNNEQFF	TGTGCCAGCAGCTTGTCCCTACTCAACAATGAGCAGTTCTTC
TRBV9	.	TRBJ2-2	.	CASSRGGASNTGELFF	TGTGCCAGCAGCCGAGGGGGGGCCTCGAACACCGGGGAGCTGTTTTTT
TRBV12-5	few	TRBJ1-1	TRBD1	CASGQGQVGEAFF	TGTGCTAGTGGTCAAGGACAGGTGGGTGAAGCTTTCTTT
TRBV5-4	once	TRBJ2-7	.	CASSRKGGVVSYEQYF	TGTGCCAGCAGCCGGAAAGGGGGGGTAGTCTCCTACGAGCAGTACTTC
TRBV6-6	.	TRBJ2-7	.	CASSYLTLEQYF	TGTGCCAGCAGTTACCTTACATTAGAGCAGTACTTC
TRBV27	.	TRBJ2-7	.	CASGPTGPYEQYF	TGTGCCAGCGGCCCCACAGGACCTTACGAGCAGTACTTC
TRBV5-1	.	TRBJ1-1	TRBD1	CASSYLAGGEAFF	TGCGCCAGCAGCTATTTAGCAGGGGGAGAAGCTTTCTTT
TRBV6-1	.	TRBJ2-5	TRBD2	CASSEPRPGLAGRKTQYF	TGTGCCAGCAGTGAGCCCCGTCCGGGACTAGCGGGACGTAAAACCCAGTACTTC
TRBV5-4	.	TRBJ2-2	TRBD1	CASSLQGYTGELFF	TGTGCCAGCAGCTTACAGGGGTACACCGGGGAGCTGTTTTTT
TRBV9	.	TRBJ2-7	TRBD1	CASSSGTGTFYEQYF	TGTGCCAGCAGCTCGGGGACAGGGACTTTTTACGAGCAGTACTTC
TRBV6-5	.	TRBJ2-3	TRBD1	CASSYTTGISTDTQYF	TGTGCCAGCAGTTACACGACAGGGATTAGCACAGATACGCAGTATTTT
TRBV6-5	.	TRBJ1-3	.	CGGGSGNTIYF	TGCGGAGGCGGCTCTGGAAACACCATATATTTT
TRBV6-6	.	TRBJ1-3	TRBD1	CASRTGANVNTIYF	TGTGCCAGCAGGACAGGGGCTAATGTAAACACCATATATTTT
TRBV11-3	.	TRBJ2-7	TRBD2	CASSARTSGALYEQYF	TGTGCCAGCAGCGCACGGACTAGCGGGGCACTCTACGAGCAGTACTTC
TRBV24-1	.	TRBJ2-2	TRBD2	CATQPSGPGELFF	TGTGCCACCCAACCTAGCGGCCCCGGGGAGCTGTTTTTT
TRBV10-3	.	TRBJ1-2	.	CAIRGQWTVGSDGYTF	TGTGCCATCAGAGGCCAGTGGACAGTTGGGTCGGACGGCTACACCTTC
TRBV4-1	.	TRBJ2-3	.	CASSQDQGTLLGSSTDTQYF	TGCGCCAGCAGCCAAGATCAGGGAACACTACTTGGGTCTAGCACAGATACGCAGTATTTT
TRBV11-2	.	TRBJ2-3	TRBD1	CASSPGQLTDTQYF	TGTGCCAGCAGCCCGGGACAGCTCACAGATACGCAGTATTTT
TRBV11-3	.	TRBJ2-7	.	CASSFNSYEQYF	TGTGCCAGCAGCTTTAATTCCTACGAGCAGTACTTC
TRBV5-4	.	TRBJ2-1	TRBD2	CASSLGGDSTVNEQFF	TGTGCCAGCAGCCTGGGGGGGGACTCGACCGTCAATGAGCAGTTCTTC
TRBV25-1	.	TRBJ1-4	.	CASSDTYSDSFNEKLFF	TGTGCCAGCAGTGATACCTACTCGGACAGCTTTAATGAAAAACTGTTTTTT
TRBV19	.	TRBJ1-5	TRBD1	CASSMTGDQPQHF	TGTGCCAGTAGTATGACAGGGGATCAGCCCCAGCATTTT
TRBV19	.	TRBJ2-1	.	CASSIVRKHSYNEQFF	TGTGCCAGTAGTATAGTGAGAAAGCACTCCTACAATGAGCAGTTCTTC
TRBV5-4	.	TRBJ2-3	TRBD2	CASSLGAGVVGDTQYF	TGTGCCAGCAGCTTGGGGGCGGGAGTTGTTGGAGATACGCAGTATTTT
TRBV2	.	TRBJ2-1	.	CASSPGTYNEQFF	TGTGCCAGCTCCCCAGGGACCTACAATGAGCAGTTCTTC
TRBV29-1	.	TRBJ1-1	TRBD1	CSVDQGAGGEAFF	TGCAGCGTTGATCAGGGGGCGGGTGGTGAAGCTTTCTTT
TRBV14	.	TRBJ1-6	.	CASSLTGSYNSPLHF	TGTGCCAGCAGCCTGACGGGCTCCTATAATTCACCCCTCCACTTT
TRBV18	.	TRBJ1-5	.	CASHTAYSNQPQHF	TGTGCCAGCCATACAGCTTATAGCAATCAGCCCCAGCATTTT
TRBV24-1	.	TRBJ2-3	.	CATSPSFEDTQYF	TGTGCCACCAGTCCGAGTTTTGAAGATACGCAGTATTTT
TRBV3-1/TRBV3-2	.	TRBJ1-6	.	CASSQDRGGDNSPLHF	TGTGCCAGCAGCCAAGATCGGGGGGGGGATAATTCACCCCTCCACTTT
TRBV7-2	.	TRBJ2-5	.	CASSLGAGGSGETQYF	TGTGCCAGCAGCTTAGGGGCAGGCGGATCAGGGGAGACCCAGTACTTC
TRBV3-1/TRBV3-2	.	TRBJ1-3	.	CASSLTGYGNTIYF	TGTGCCAGCAGCTTGACAGGCTATGGAAACACCATATATTTT
TRBV29-1	once	TRBJ1-5	TRBD1	CSIRQGPDWPQHF	TGCAGCATAAGACAGGGCCCGGATTGGCCCCAGCATTTT
TRBV3-1/TRBV3-2	.	TRBJ1-4	.	CASSHHSGATSNEKLFF	TGTGCCAGCAGCCACCACTCCGGAGCCACCTCTAATGAAAAACTGTTTTTT
TRBV7-2	once	TRBJ1-5	.	CASSLVFDQPQHF	TGTGCCAGCAGCTTAGTATTTGATCAGCCCCAGCATTTT
TRBV29-1	.	TRBJ1-1	.	CSHDRHTEAFF	TGCAGTCACGACAGGCACACTGAAGCTTTCTTT
TRBV5-1	.	TRBJ1-2	TRBD1	CASSAQGGYGYTF	TGCGCCAGCAGCGCTCAGGGGGGCTATGGCTACACCTTC
TRBV5-5	.	TRBJ2-7	TRBD1	CASSSMTGSNEQYF	TGTGCCAGCAGCTCAATGACAGGGAGCAACGAGCAGTACTTC
TRBV19	.	TRBJ2-7	TRBD2	CASTTGLAGVYEQYF	TGTGCCAGTACCACGGGACTAGCGGGAGTTTACGAGCAGTACTTC
TRBV4-3	.	TRBJ2-5	.	CASSQPRGTAGGETQYF	TGCGCCAGCAGCCAACCACGGGGGACAGCCGGGGGAGAGACCCAGTACTTC
TRBV6-6	.	TRBJ2-7	TRBD1	CASRGTGETYEQYF	TGTGCCAGCAGGGGGACAGGAGAGACCTACGAGCAGTACTTC
TRBV6-1	.	TRBJ1-1	TRBD1	CASSIDRVGTEAFF	TGTGCCAGCAGTATTGACAGGGTAGGCACTGAAGCTTTCTTT
TRBV27	.	TRBJ2-6	.	CASSAGQQTFSGANVLTF	TGTGCCAGCAGTGCCGGACAGCAGACCTTTTCTGGGGCCAACGTCCTGACTTTC
TRBV5-4	.	TRBJ1-1	.	CASSLSSMNTEAFF	TGTGCCAGCAGCTTGTCGAGTATGAACACTGAAGCTTTCTTT
TRBV24-1	.	TRBJ2-7	TRBD1	CATSEPGTGPTKQYF	TGTGCCACCAGTGAACCCGGGACAGGACCTACCAAGCAGTACTTC
TRBV11-2	.	TRBJ2-2	TRBD2	CASSHTGLAENTGELFF	TGTGCCAGCAGCCACACTGGACTAGCGGAGAACACCGGGGAGCTGTTTTTT